This note documents a single T cell receptor beta chain sequence. Its antigen is not identified. The record originates from a study of T cells after yellow fever vaccination. General study results and limits: Most clones from primary vaccination were detected again post-booster (roughly 96% CD4, 70% to 90% CD8). Weaker, the secondary response had a peak occurring faster, on day 5 versus 15. Of the clonotypes, a small share occurred in both CD4 and CD8 compartments.

Using its own MiXCR run on the 5' RACE reads, TCRdb lists one record per CDR3 protein. This table holds 400,000 to 650,000 distinct CDR3 sequences, around a fifth found once. The CDR3 runs to 14 residues. Germline CDR1 is SGHAT and CDR2 is FQNNGV. V was pared by 3 bases and J by 10 bases, with 16 bases between. The chain carries TRBV11-2 and TRBJ2-1, with a tentative D call TRBD2 (6 bases). The source was PBMCs, collected approximately 22 days after the first yellow fever vaccination. The clonotype was recovered from a man aged 18 to 35 who received the YFV17D yellow fever vaccine. Here the CDR3 reads CASSFRDSFREQFF. CDR3 sequence (DNA): TGTGCCAGCAGCTTCCGGGACTCCTTTCGGGAGCAGTTCTTC. The entire variable domain, with the rest obtained from reference TRBV11-2 and TRBJ2-1, is as follows: EAGVAQSPRYKIIEKRQSVAFWCNPISGHATLYWYQQILGQGPKLLIQFQNNGVVDDSQLPKDRFSAERLKGVDSTLKIQPAKLEDSAVYLCASSFRDSFREQFFGPGTRLTVL.